A selection of T cell receptor beta chains follows, all from one sample in a study of T-cell memory formation after mild COVID-19. TCRdb passed the 5' RACE reads through MiXCR, listing each CDR3 protein once. The sample lists 300,000 to 350,000 distinct CDR3 sequences; 13% to 15% were seen once. The sample comprised PBMCs or a T cell subset sorted from them (not recorded which). The receptors were sampled from a man between 18 and 35 years old who had mild COVID-19 (a few samples of this study predate the infection). Cell type and time point are not known. Each CDR3 is given with its conserved first and last residue. A D gene is named only where the DNA matches it firmly. A clone size is listed for some rows: how often the clone was seen (once, few, many), or a class if it is expanded.

>TRBJ1-1|TRBV6-2/TRBV6-3|TRBD1|-
CASSSGGREAFF
TGTGCCAGCAGTTCAGGGGGCCGTGAAGCTTTCTTT
>TRBJ2-5|TRBV4-2|TRBD2|few
CASSPEGSGGETQYF
TGTGCCAGCAGCCCGGAGGGAAGCGGGGGGGAGACCCAGTACTTC
>TRBJ2-3|TRBV7-3|-|-
CASSRQHSTDTQYF
TGTGCCAGCAGCCGCCAGCATAGCACAGATACGCAGTATTTT
>TRBJ2-1|TRBV9|-|few
CASSVDPGGGNEQFF
TGTGCCAGCAGCGTAGACCCAGGAGGCGGCAATGAGCAGTTCTTC
>TRBJ1-6|TRBV7-2|-|-
CASSLGFNSPLHF
TGTGCCAGCAGCTTAGGGTTTAATTCACCCCTCCACTTT
>TRBJ1-6|TRBV10-3|-|-
CANGGGHNSPLHF
TGTGCCAACGGGGGGGGCCATAATTCACCCCTCCACTTT
>TRBJ1-2|TRBV5-1|-|-
CASNTGTGTQGFGYTF
TGCGCCAGCAATACCGGTACCGGGACACAGGGATTTGGCTACACCTTC
>TRBJ2-2|TRBV3-1|-|few
CASSQISRELFF
TGTGCCAGCAGCCAAATTTCCAGGGAGCTGTTTTTT
>TRBJ1-1|TRBV15|-|-
CATSRDVQGPEAFF
TGTGCCACCAGCAGAGATGTACAGGGCCCTGAAGCTTTCTTT
>TRBJ1-1|TRBV27|-|many
CASSFPSGPRATEAFF
TGTGCCAGCAGTTTCCCCTCGGGACCCCGGGCCACTGAAGCTTTCTTT
>TRBJ2-5|TRBV6-5|TRBD1|few
CASRRQGVETQYF
TGTGCCAGCAGGCGACAGGGGGTGGAGACCCAGTACTTC
>TRBJ2-1|TRBV20-1|TRBD2|few
CSARVPAGGGNEQFF
TGCAGTGCTAGAGTGCCAGCGGGGGGGGGCAATGAGCAGTTCTTC
>TRBJ2-3|TRBV5-1|-|-
CASSLEVGPGTDTQYF
TGCGCCAGCAGCTTGGAGGTGGGGCCCGGCACAGATACGCAGTATTTT
>TRBJ1-2|TRBV9|-|few
CASSVEGHSYTF
TGTGCCAGCAGCGTAGAAGGGCATAGCTACACCTTC
>TRBJ2-2|TRBV7-9|-|-
CASRFGGTGELFF
TGTGCCAGCAGGTTCGGAGGTACCGGGGAGCTGTTTTTT
>TRBJ2-2|TRBV5-6|TRBD1|-
CASSLRGPVTGELFF
TGTGCCAGCAGCTTGAGGGGGCCCGTCACCGGGGAGCTGTTTTTT
>TRBJ2-7|TRBV6-5|-|few
CASRRQHLSYEQYF
TGTGCCAGCAGGAGACAGCACCTCTCGTACGAGCAGTACTTC
>TRBJ1-1|TRBV12-3/TRBV12-4|-|-
CASSSTGRTEAFF
TGTGCCAGCAGTTCCACAGGGAGGACTGAAGCTTTCTTT
>TRBJ2-3|TRBV2|TRBD2|once
CASSEPSGSTDTQYF
TGTGCCAGCAGTGAGCCTAGCGGCTCCACAGATACGCAGTATTTT
>TRBJ2-1|TRBV30|TRBD2|few
CAWSVDGGSYYNEQFF
TGTGCCTGGAGTGTAGACGGGGGGTCATACTACAATGAGCAGTTCTTC
>TRBJ1-2|TRBV27|-|few
CASSFRQGPYGYTF
TGTGCCAGCAGTTTCAGGCAGGGACCCTATGGCTACACCTTC
>TRBJ1-5|TRBV12-3/TRBV12-4|-|few
CASRQSVVQPQHF
TGTGCCAGCAGGCAATCAGTGGTTCAGCCCCAGCATTTT
>TRBJ2-6|TRBV5-1|TRBD1|-
CASDRDGTSGANVLTF
TGCGCCAGCGACAGGGACGGGACCTCTGGGGCCAACGTCCTGACTTTC
>TRBJ2-4|TRBV4-3|-|few
CASSQVLGEGDIQYF
TGCGCCAGCAGCCAAGTCCTGGGGGAGGGGGACATTCAGTACTTC
>TRBJ2-1|TRBV3-1|TRBD2|few
CASSQDLVSGGFNEQFF
TGTGCCAGCAGCCAAGATCTTGTGAGCGGGGGGTTCAATGAGCAGTTCTTC
>TRBJ2-2|TRBV12-3/TRBV12-4|TRBD2|-
CASNLAGEVPGELFF
TGTGCCAGCAATTTGGCGGGGGAGGTGCCCGGGGAGCTGTTTTTT
>TRBJ1-2|TRBV27|-|-
CASSRRRGRGGYTF
TGTGCCAGCAGTAGACGGCGCGGGAGAGGAGGCTACACCTTC
>TRBJ2-7|TRBV20-1|TRBD2|-
CSARDGKRGDSYEQYF
TGCAGTGCTAGAGATGGGAAGCGGGGGGACTCCTACGAGCAGTACTTC
>TRBJ2-1|TRBV24-1|-|-
CATSDLAADYNEQFF
TGTGCCACCAGTGATTTAGCGGCTGACTACAATGAGCAGTTCTTC
>TRBJ1-1|TRBV12-5|-|many
CASGNTEAFF
TGTGCTAGTGGTAACACTGAAGCTTTCTTT
>TRBJ2-3|TRBV7-2|-|-
CASKEGGLGTDTQYF
TGTGCCAGCAAAGAGGGGGGCCTCGGCACAGATACGCAGTATTTT
>TRBJ2-1|TRBV7-9|-|-
CASFMGGQLYNEQFF
TGTGCCAGCTTTATGGGGGGACAGCTATACAATGAGCAGTTCTTC
>TRBJ2-3|TRBV24-1|-|few
CATSDPPTDTQYF
TGTGCCACCAGTGATCCCCCGACAGATACGCAGTATTTT
>TRBJ1-3|TRBV12-3/TRBV12-4|-|few
CASSLGSRGNTIYF
TGTGCCAGCAGTTTAGGGTCTCGTGGAAACACCATATATTTT
>TRBJ1-1|TRBV5-1|-|few
CASSLGLGDTEAFF
TGCGCCAGCAGCTTGGGACTTGGGGACACTGAAGCTTTCTTT
>TRBJ1-4|TRBV12-3/TRBV12-4|TRBD1|few
CASSKRTGGNEKLFF
TGTGCCAGCAGTAAACGGACAGGGGGAAATGAAAAACTGTTTTTT
>TRBJ1-1|TRBV12-5|-|few
CASGLVPGRAEAFF
TGTGCTAGTGGTTTGGTACCAGGGAGGGCTGAAGCTTTCTTT
>TRBJ2-6|TRBV7-2|-|few
CASKQNSGANVLTF
TGTGCCAGTAAACAGAACTCTGGGGCCAACGTCCTGACTTTC
>TRBJ1-5|TRBV29-1|-|few
CSARTVGNQPQHF
TGCAGCGCCCGGACAGTCGGCAATCAGCCCCAGCATTTT
>TRBJ1-2|TRBV18|TRBD1|-
CASSRDSLQGYTF
TGTGCCAGCTCACGGGACAGCCTGCAGGGCTACACCTTC
>TRBJ2-3|TRBV6-5|-|many
CASRLSDTQYF
TGTGCCAGCCGACTGAGCGATACGCAGTATTTT
>TRBJ2-1|TRBV5-1|-|-
CASSFPAENEQFF
TGCGCCAGCAGCTTCCCAGCGGAGAATGAGCAGTTCTTC
>TRBJ2-3|TRBV6-5|-|few
CASSSDRYTDTQYF
TGTGCCAGCAGTTCCGACAGATACACAGATACGCAGTATTTT
>TRBJ2-5|TRBV2|TRBD1|few
CASSGATGETQYF
TGTGCCAGCAGTGGTGCGACAGGGGAGACCCAGTACTTC
>TRBJ2-7|TRBV12-3/TRBV12-4|TRBD2|-
CASSLAPISGGGRWEQYF
TGTGCCAGCAGTTTAGCGCCAATTTCCGGGGGGGGCCGGTGGGAGCAGTACTTC
>TRBJ1-2|TRBV7-2|TRBD1|-
CASSSLQGGYGYTF
TGTGCCAGCAGCTCACTACAGGGGGGCTATGGCTACACCTTC
>TRBJ2-7|TRBV10-3|-|-
CAISESSNRPFYEQYF
TGTGCCATCAGTGAGTCGAGCAACCGGCCTTTTTACGAGCAGTACTTC
>TRBJ1-6|TRBV21-1|-|-
CASSKEKRSPLHF
TGTGCCAGCAGCAAAGAGAAGAGGTCACCCCTCCACTTT
>TRBJ2-1|TRBV2|-|few
CASSRQEYNEQFF
TGTGCCAGCAGCCGACAGGAATACAATGAGCAGTTCTTC
>TRBJ2-1|TRBV7-9|-|-
CASSRAYNEQFF
TGTGCCAGCAGCCGGGCGTACAATGAGCAGTTCTTC
>TRBJ2-2|TRBV3-1|-|few
CASSHPGAGELFF
TGTGCCAGCAGCCATCCGGGGGCCGGGGAGCTGTTTTTT
>TRBJ2-7|TRBV7-2|-|many
CASSFSGLYEQYF
TGTGCCAGCAGCTTTTCAGGACTATACGAGCAGTACTTC
>TRBJ1-1|TRBV29-1|-|many
CSVEVPGVRTEAFF
TGCAGCGTTGAAGTCCCAGGGGTTCGGACTGAAGCTTTCTTT
>TRBJ2-5|TRBV6-6|TRBD1|-
CASSPPGQQETQYF
TGTGCCAGCAGTCCACCGGGACAGCAAGAGACCCAGTACTTC
>TRBJ1-5|TRBV7-2|-|few
CASSSSRQAGQPQHF
TGTGCCAGCAGCTCCTCTAGACAGGCCGGGCAGCCCCAGCATTTT
>TRBJ2-7|TRBV30|-|few
CAWSRDGAYEQYF
TGTGCCTGGAGCCGGGACGGAGCCTACGAGCAGTACTTC
>TRBJ1-1|TRBV19|-|few
CASSISGYSNTEAFF
TGTGCCAGTAGTATCTCAGGTTATTCGAACACTGAAGCTTTCTTT
>TRBJ1-5|TRBV4-1|-|-
CASKFSVDSNQPQHF
TGCGCCAGCAAATTTTCAGTTGATAGCAATCAGCCCCAGCATTTT
>TRBJ1-3|TRBV30|-|few
CAWSSGFGNTIYF
TGTGCCTGGAGTAGTGGATTCGGAAACACCATATATTTT